A single sample is the source of the 9 T cell receptor beta chains below, sequenced in a study of T cells in localized non-small cell lung cancer. Profiling relied on immunoSEQ multiplex PCR, and the TCRdb table lists in-frame clones only, not all of them. Here the sample spans approximately 35,000 clones, about 90% being singletons. Sample: PBMCs, taken before any cancer treatment. These receptor sequences come from a man aged 40 to 70 with stage II lung adenocarcinoma.

The chain couples TRBV7-2 to TRBJ1-4; possible D gene TRBD1, 5 bases. Germline CDR1 reads SGHTA; CDR2 reads FQGNSA. This CDR3 is built from 14 residues. Trimming left V 5 bases short and J 4 bases short, with 11 bases between. The CDR3 DNA is TGTGCCAGCAGCCCCGGGGGGGTTAATGAAAAACTGTTTTTT. Its protein product is CASSPGGVNEKLFF.

The chain carries TRBV27 and TRBJ2-7, with D tentatively TRBD2 (6 bases). The V end lost 5 bases, the J end lost 2 bases, and 13 bases lay between the germline ends. The CDR3 runs 14 residues. The germline CDR1 and CDR2 sequences are MNHEY and SMNVEV (reference sequence). The DNA for the CDR3 is TGTGCCAGCAGTACCGGGGGTGGCGCCTACGAGCAGTACTTC. The encoded protein is CASSTGGGAYEQYF.

The chain combines TRBV21-1 with TRBJ2-5. TRBV21-1 is a listed pseudogene. The CDR3 contains 12 residues. CDR3 coding DNA: TGTGCCAGCAGCGCCATGGGGGAGACCCAGTACTTC. Its protein is CASSAMGETQYF.

The chain links TRBV7-2 to TRBJ2-3; tentatively, D is TRBD2 (6 bases). Trimming stripped 5 bases from V and 3 bases from J, with 12 bases between. Germline assignment: CDR1 SGHTA and CDR2 FQGNSA. The CDR3 has 14 residues. The CDR3 coding sequence is TGTGCCAGCAGCCTAAGGACTAAGACAGATACGCAGTATTTT. Translated: CASSLRTKTDTQYF.

The CDR3 loop is CASSLGTGIRTGELFF. DNA for the CDR3: TGTGCCAGCAGCTTAGGGACAGGGATTCGGACCGGGGAGCTGTTTTTT. The rearrangement uses TRBV11-3 and TRBJ2-2; the match to TRBD1 covers 8 bases. The CDR3 is 16 residues long. J lost 5 bases, V lost 1 base, and 6 bases had no gene match. Germline V gene data show CDR1 as SGHNT and CDR2 as YENEEA.

This chain uses TRBV19 with TRBJ2-7, with D perhaps matching TRBD2 (6 bases). The CDR3 length is 12 residues. Germline V gene lookup returns CDR1 LNHDA and CDR2 SQIVND (reference sequence). Trimming removed 9 bases from V and 5 bases from J, with 14 bases in between. This chain's CDR3 is CARNGSPNEQYF. The CDR3 nucleotides are TGTGCCAGGAACGGGAGTCCCAACGAGCAGTACTTC. Together with reference TRBV19 and TRBJ2-7, the CDR3 gives the full variable domain: DGGITQSPKYLFRKEGQNVTLSCEQNLNHDAMYWYRQDPGQGLRLIYYSQIVNDFQKGDIAEGYSVSREKKESFPLTVTSAQKNPTAFYLCARNGSPNEQYFGPGTRLTVT.

The gene calls are TRBV28 and TRBJ2-2; 8 nucleotides match TRBD1. This CDR3 is built from 15 residues. Trimming cost V 6 bases and J 4 bases; bases outside gene matches: 7. Germline V gene data show CDR1 as MDHEN and CDR2 as SYDVKM. The CDR3 sequence is CASRGRGRSTGELFF. The CDR3 DNA is TGTGCCAGCAGGGGCAGGGGGCGTTCCACCGGGGAGCTGTTTTTT.

The chain employs TRBV19 and TRBJ1-5; 7 bases match TRBD1. Trimming removed 5 bases from V and 0 bases from J; junction bases left unmatched: 1. The CDR3 is made up of 14 amino acids. In germline, CDR1 is LNHDA, CDR2 SQIVND (reference sequence). CDR3 residues: CASSDRASNQPQHF. The DNA of the CDR3 is TGTGCCAGTAGTGACAGGGCTAGCAATCAGCCCCAGCATTTT.

The CDR3 is CASSLTALHTDTQYF. For the CDR3, the DNA is TGTGCCAGCAGCCTAACCGCACTCCACACAGATACGCAGTATTTT. The chain joins TRBV27 to TRBJ2-3, with D hard to call. Per the germline V gene, CDR1 is MNHEY and CDR2 is SMNVEV (reference sequence). V lost 6 bases and J lost 2, with 15 bases in between. The CDR3 has 15 residues.